These T cell receptor beta chains were read from a single sample in a study of shared clonotypes between healthy human individuals. Sequencing used immunoSEQ multiplex PCR; TCRdb keeps in-frame clones, though not all of them. This table holds some 2.1 million clones, around 95% found once. The sample taken for sequencing was naive CD8+ T cells from PBMCs. Receptor source: a young man in good health. Some clones in this sample may be carry-over from other donors' samples. CDR3s include the opening cysteine and the closing phenylalanine or tryptophan. Fields, in order: D gene, V gene, J gene, clone size, CDR3 protein, CDR3 DNA. D genes are given only for firm matches. Part of the rows lack a size; the others show once, few, many or a class for expanded clones.

d_gene: TRBD1
v_gene: TRBV4-2
j_gene: TRBJ1-4
abundance: once
CDR3aa: CASSRSRDRRGQLFF
CDR3nt: TGTGCCAGCAGCCGATCCCGGGACAGGAGAGGTCAACTGTTTTTT

d_gene: -
v_gene: TRBV10-2
j_gene: TRBJ2-7
abundance: -
CDR3aa: CASMAGQYEQYF
CDR3nt: TGCGCCAGCATGGCAGGGCAATACGAGCAGTACTTC

d_gene: TRBD2
v_gene: TRBV7-7
j_gene: TRBJ2-3
abundance: -
CDR3aa: CASSPGLAGVYPDTQYF
CDR3nt: TGTGCCAGCAGCCCGGGACTAGCGGGAGTTTATCCCGATACGCAGTATTTT

d_gene: TRBD2
v_gene: TRBV10-3
j_gene: TRBJ2-7
abundance: -
CDR3aa: CAISETKWSGGNRSYEQYF
CDR3nt: TGTGCCATCAGTGAGACAAAGTGGTCGGGGGGAAATCGATCCTACGAGCAGTACTTC

d_gene: TRBD1
v_gene: TRBV27
j_gene: TRBJ2-7
abundance: -
CDR3aa: CASRQGVEGLYEQYF
CDR3nt: TGTGCCAGCAGACAGGGGGTAGAGGGACTCTACGAGCAGTACTTC

d_gene: -
v_gene: TRBV7-2
j_gene: TRBJ2-5
abundance: -
CDR3aa: CASSLAFGVRETQYF
CDR3nt: TGTGCCAGCAGCTTAGCCTTCGGGGTGAGAGAGACCCAGTACTTC

d_gene: -
v_gene: TRBV7-9
j_gene: TRBJ2-2
abundance: -
CDR3aa: CASSPLLGLNTGELFF
CDR3nt: TGTGCCAGCAGCCCTCTATTGGGCCTGAACACCGGGGAGCTGTTTTTT

d_gene: TRBD1
v_gene: TRBV27
j_gene: TRBJ2-7
abundance: once
CDR3aa: CASSHIPGQATYEQYF
CDR3nt: TGTGCCAGCAGTCACATTCCGGGACAGGCCACCTACGAGCAGTACTTC

d_gene: TRBD2
v_gene: TRBV13
j_gene: TRBJ2-4
abundance: -
CDR3aa: CASSEGLAGEIIQYF
CDR3nt: TGTGCCAGCAGCGAAGGACTAGCGGGAGAGATCATTCAGTACTTC

d_gene: -
v_gene: TRBV6-5
j_gene: TRBJ2-1
abundance: -
CDR3aa: CASSYGSGGEQFF
CDR3nt: TGTGCCAGCAGTTACGGTTCGGGGGGCGAGCAGTTCTTC

d_gene: -
v_gene: TRBV6-5
j_gene: TRBJ1-2
abundance: -
CDR3aa: CASRHIWGYTF
CDR3nt: TGTGCCAGCAGACATATCTGGGGCTACACCTTC

d_gene: -
v_gene: TRBV6-5
j_gene: TRBJ1-2
abundance: -
CDR3aa: CASTQTSWGNYGYTF
CDR3nt: TGTGCCAGCACCCAAACGAGTTGGGGAAACTATGGCTACACCTTC

d_gene: TRBD1
v_gene: TRBV6-5
j_gene: TRBJ2-7
abundance: -
CDR3aa: CASSSPGQGEHEQYF
CDR3nt: TGTGCCAGCAGTTCCCCGGGACAGGGTGAACACGAGCAGTACTTC

d_gene: -
v_gene: TRBV4-1
j_gene: TRBJ1-1
abundance: -
CDR3aa: CASSHVVGSTEAFF
CDR3nt: TGCGCCAGCAGCCACGTAGTAGGGAGCACTGAAGCTTTCTTT

d_gene: -
v_gene: TRBV7-2
j_gene: TRBJ2-7
abundance: -
CDR3aa: CASSAGSYEQYF
CDR3nt: TGTGCCAGCAGCGCGGGCTCCTACGAGCAGTACTTC